This TCR beta chain derives from a study of cytomegalovirus exposure and HLA in healthy donors. Regarding this clone: Its antigen is currently unknown.

Study results and caveats: What was likely a sequencing artifact was a cluster of highly shared sequence variants.

The PCR employed 60 Vbeta primers together with 13 Jbeta primers. Only in-frame clones appear in the TCRdb table, and some are missing; sequencing was by immunoSEQ multiplex PCR. The repertoire includes roughly 86,000 clones, around 66% of them detected once, and around 4.2% sits in the top ten. In germline, CDR1 is SGHTA, CDR2 FQGTGA. The junction had 11 bases not matched to a gene; V was cut back by 4 bases and J by 6 bases. The CDR3 totals 15 residues. The receptor's source is a man aged 30 to 45 in good health and CMV-seronegative. Material: PBMCs. This rearrangement joins TRBV7-3 to TRBJ1-2; 7 bases map to TRBD1. CDR3 in DNA: TGTGCCAGCAGCTCAGACGGACAGGCCGGCCATGGCTACACCTTC. It yields the protein CASSSDGQAGHGYTF.